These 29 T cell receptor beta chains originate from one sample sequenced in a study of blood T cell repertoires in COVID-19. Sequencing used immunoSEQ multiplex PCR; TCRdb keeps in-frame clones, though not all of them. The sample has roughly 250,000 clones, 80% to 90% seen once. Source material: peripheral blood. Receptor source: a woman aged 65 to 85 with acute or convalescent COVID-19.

The DNA of the CDR3 is TGTGCCAGCAGCCAAGTCCGGACAGGGCAAGAGACCCAGTACTTC. This encodes CASSQVRTGQETQYF. The V and J genes are TRBV3-1 (or the pseudogene TRBV3-2) and TRBJ2-5, with 8 bases aligning to TRBD1. The junction had 3 bases not matched to a gene; V was cut back by 1 base and J by 2 bases. This CDR3 has 15 residues. The V gene's germline CDR1 is LGHDT and CDR2 YNNKEL (reference sequence).

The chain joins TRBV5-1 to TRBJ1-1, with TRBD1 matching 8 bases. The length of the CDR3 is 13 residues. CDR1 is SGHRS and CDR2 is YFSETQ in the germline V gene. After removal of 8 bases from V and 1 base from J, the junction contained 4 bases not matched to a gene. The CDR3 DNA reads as TGCGCCAGTCGACAGGGGAGGAACACTGAAGCTTTCTTT. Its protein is CASRQGRNTEAFF.

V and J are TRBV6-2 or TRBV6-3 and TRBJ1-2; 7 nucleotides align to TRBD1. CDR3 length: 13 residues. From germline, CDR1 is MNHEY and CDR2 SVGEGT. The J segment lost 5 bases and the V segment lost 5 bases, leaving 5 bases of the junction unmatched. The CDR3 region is CASSRDRAYGYTF. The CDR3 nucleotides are TGTGCCAGCAGTCGAGACAGGGCTTATGGCTACACCTTC.

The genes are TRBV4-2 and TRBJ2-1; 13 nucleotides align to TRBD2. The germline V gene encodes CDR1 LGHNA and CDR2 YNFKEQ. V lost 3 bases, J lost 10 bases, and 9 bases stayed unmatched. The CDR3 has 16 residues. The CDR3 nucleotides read TGTGCCAGCAGCCAGGCTACTAGCGGGGGGGCCGGGGAGCAGTTCTTC. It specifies CASSQATSGGAGEQFF.

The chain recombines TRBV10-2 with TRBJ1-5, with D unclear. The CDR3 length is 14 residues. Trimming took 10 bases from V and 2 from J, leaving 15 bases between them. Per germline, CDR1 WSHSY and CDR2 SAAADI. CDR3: CATSTGEGNQPQHF. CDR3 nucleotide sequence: TGCGCCACCTCGACCGGGGAAGGCAATCAGCCCCAGCATTTT.

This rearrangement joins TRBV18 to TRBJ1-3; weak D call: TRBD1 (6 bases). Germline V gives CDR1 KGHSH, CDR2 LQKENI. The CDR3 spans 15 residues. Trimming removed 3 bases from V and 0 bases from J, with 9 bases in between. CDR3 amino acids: CASSPDRSSGNTIYF. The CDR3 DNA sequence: TGTGCCAGCTCACCCGACAGGAGCTCTGGAAACACCATATATTTT.

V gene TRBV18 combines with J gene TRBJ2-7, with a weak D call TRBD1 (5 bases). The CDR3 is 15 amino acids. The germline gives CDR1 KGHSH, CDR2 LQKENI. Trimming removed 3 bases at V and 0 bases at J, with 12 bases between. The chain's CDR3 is CASSPGLTDSYEQYF. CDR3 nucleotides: TGTGCCAGCTCACCGGGTTTGACAGACTCCTACGAGCAGTACTTC.

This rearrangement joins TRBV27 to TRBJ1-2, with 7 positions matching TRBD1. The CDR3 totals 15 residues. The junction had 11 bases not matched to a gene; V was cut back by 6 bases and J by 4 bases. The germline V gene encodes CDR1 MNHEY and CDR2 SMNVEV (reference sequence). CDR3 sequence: CASSPDRVNFYGYTF. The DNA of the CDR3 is TGTGCCAGCAGCCCCGACAGGGTTAATTTCTATGGCTACACCTTC.

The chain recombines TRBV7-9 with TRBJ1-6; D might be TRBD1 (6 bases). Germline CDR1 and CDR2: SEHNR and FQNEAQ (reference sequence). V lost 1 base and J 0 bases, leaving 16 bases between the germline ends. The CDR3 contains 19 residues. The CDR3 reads CASSLDQRDMSSYNSPLHF. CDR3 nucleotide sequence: TGTGCCAGCAGCTTAGATCAAAGGGACATGAGCTCCTATAATTCACCCCTCCACTTT.

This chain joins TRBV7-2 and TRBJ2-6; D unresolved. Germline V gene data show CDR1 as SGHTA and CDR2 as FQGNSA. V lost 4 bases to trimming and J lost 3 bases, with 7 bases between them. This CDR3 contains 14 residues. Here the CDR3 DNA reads TGTGCCAGCAGCTCGCCCGGTGGGGCCAACGTCCTGACTTTC. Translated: CASSSPGGANVLTF.

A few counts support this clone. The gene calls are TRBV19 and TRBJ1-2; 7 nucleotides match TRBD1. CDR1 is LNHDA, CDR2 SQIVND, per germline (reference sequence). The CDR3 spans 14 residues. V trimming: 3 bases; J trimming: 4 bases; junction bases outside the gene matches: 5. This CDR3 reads CASSMGDSSYGYTF. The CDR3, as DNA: TGTGCCAGTAGTATGGGGGACAGTTCCTATGGCTACACCTTC.

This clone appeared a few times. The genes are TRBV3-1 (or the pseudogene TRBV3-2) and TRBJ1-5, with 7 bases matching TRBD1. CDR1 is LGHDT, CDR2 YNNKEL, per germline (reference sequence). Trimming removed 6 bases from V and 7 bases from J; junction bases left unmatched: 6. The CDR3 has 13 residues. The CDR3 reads CASSTAGGQPQHF. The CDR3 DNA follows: TGTGCCAGCAGTACAGCAGGGGGACAGCCCCAGCATTTT.

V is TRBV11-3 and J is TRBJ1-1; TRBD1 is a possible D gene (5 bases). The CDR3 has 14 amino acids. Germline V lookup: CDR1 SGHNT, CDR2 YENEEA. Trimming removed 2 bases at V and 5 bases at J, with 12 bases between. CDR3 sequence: CASSLKGRVTEAFF. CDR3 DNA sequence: TGTGCCAGCAGCTTAAAGGGGAGGGTTACTGAAGCTTTCTTT.

CDR3 sequence reads: CASSLPFGGAGNEQFF. For the CDR3, the DNA is TGTGCCAGCAGCCTCCCCTTCGGGGGGGCGGGGAATGAGCAGTTCTTC. This sequence joins TRBV7-2 and TRBJ2-1; 8 nucleotides line up with TRBD2. Germline trimming cut 5 bases from V and 7 bases from J; bases unmatched to any gene: 13. The length of the CDR3 is 16 residues. Germline V gene lookup returns CDR1 SGHTA and CDR2 FQGNSA. The entire variable domain, with the rest obtained from reference TRBV7-2 and TRBJ2-1, is as follows: GAGVSQSPSNKVTEKGKDVELRCDPISGHTALYWYRQSLGQGLEFLIYFQGNSAPDKSGLPSDRFSAERTGGSVSTLTIQRTQQEDSAVYLCASSLPFGGAGNEQFFGPGTRLTVL.

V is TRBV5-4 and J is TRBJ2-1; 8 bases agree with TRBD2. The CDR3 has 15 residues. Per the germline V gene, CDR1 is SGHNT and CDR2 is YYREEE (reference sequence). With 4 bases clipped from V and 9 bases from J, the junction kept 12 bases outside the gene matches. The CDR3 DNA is TGTGCCAGCAGCCAGAGCGGGGGAGCCTCTGGTGAGCAGTTCTTC. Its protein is CASSQSGGASGEQFF.

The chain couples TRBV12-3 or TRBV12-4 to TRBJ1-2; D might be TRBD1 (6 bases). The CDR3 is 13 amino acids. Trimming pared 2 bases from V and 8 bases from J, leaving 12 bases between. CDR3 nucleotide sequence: TGTGCCAGCAGTTTAACAGGGAATCAGGGCTACACCTTC. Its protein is CASSLTGNQGYTF.

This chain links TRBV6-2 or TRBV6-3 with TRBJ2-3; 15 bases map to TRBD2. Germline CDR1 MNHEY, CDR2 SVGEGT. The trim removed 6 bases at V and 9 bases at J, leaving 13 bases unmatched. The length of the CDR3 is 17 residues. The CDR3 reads CASSPSGTSGGLGTQYF. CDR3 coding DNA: TGTGCCAGCAGCCCCTCCGGGACTAGCGGGGGGCTGGGGACGCAGTATTTT.

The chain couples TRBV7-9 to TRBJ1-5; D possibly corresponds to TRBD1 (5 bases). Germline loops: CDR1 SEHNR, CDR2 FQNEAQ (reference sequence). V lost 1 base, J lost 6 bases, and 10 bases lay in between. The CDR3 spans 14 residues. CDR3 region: CASSLEQGIQPQHF. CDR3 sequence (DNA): TGTGCCAGCAGCTTAGAGCAGGGAATTCAGCCCCAGCATTTT.

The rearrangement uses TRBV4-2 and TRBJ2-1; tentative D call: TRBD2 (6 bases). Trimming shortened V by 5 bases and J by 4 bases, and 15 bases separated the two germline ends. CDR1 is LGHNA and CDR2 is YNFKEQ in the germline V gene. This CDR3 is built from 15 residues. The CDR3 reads CASSVPGGGYNEQFF. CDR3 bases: TGTGCCAGCAGCGTCCCCGGGGGAGGTTACAATGAGCAGTTCTTC.

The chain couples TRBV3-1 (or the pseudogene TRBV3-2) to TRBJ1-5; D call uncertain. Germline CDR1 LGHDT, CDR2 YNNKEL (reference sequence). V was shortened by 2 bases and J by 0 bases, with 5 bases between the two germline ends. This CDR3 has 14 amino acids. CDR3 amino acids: CASSQSGSNQPQHF. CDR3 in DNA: TGTGCCAGCAGCCAATCAGGTAGCAATCAGCCCCAGCATTTT.

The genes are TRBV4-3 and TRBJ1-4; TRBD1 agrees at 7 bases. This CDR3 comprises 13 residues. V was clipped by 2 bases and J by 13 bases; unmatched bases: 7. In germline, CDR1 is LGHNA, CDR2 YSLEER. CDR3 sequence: CASSQLTEGALFF. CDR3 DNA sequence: TGCGCCAGCAGCCAACTAACTGAGGGGGCACTGTTTTTT.

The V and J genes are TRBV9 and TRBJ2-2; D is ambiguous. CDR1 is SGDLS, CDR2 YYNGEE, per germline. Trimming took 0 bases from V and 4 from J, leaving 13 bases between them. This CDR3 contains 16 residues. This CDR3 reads CASSVADPGSTGELFF. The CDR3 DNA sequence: TGTGCCAGCAGCGTAGCTGACCCAGGATCCACCGGGGAGCTGTTTTTT. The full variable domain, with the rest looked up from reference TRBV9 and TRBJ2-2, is DSGVTQTPKHLITATGQRVTLRCSPRSGDLSVYWYQQSLDQGLQFLIQYYNGEERAKGNILERFSAQQFPDLHSELNLSSLELGDSALYFCASSVADPGSTGELFFGEGSRLTVL.

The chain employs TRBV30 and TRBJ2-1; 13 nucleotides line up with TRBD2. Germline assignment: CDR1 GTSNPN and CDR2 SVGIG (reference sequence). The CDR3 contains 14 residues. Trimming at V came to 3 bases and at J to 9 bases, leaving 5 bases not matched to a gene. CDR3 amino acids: CAWSRTSGGGEQFF. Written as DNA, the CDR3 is TGTGCCTGGAGCCGGACTAGCGGGGGAGGTGAGCAGTTCTTC.

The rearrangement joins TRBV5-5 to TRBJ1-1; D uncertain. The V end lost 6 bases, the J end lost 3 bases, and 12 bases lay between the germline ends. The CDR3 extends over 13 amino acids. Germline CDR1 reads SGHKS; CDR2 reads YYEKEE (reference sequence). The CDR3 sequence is CASTFWEDTEAFF. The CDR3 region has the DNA TGTGCCAGCACCTTTTGGGAGGACACTGAAGCTTTCTTT.

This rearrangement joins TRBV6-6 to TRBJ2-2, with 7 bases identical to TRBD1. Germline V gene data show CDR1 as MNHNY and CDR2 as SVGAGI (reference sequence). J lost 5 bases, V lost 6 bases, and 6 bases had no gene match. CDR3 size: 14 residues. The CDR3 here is CASRPGQSTGELFF. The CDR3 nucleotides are TGTGCCAGCAGACCGGGACAGTCAACCGGGGAGCTGTTTTTT.

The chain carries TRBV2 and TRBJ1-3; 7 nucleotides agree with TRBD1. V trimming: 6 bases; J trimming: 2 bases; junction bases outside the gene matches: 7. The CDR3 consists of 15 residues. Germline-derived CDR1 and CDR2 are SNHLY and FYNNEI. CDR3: CASRDDRDPGNTIYF. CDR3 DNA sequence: TGTGCCAGCAGGGACGACAGGGACCCTGGAAACACCATATATTTT.

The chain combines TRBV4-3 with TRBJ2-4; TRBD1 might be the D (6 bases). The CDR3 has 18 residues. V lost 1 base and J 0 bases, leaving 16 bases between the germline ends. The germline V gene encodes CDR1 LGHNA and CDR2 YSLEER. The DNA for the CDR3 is TGCGCCAGCAGCCAAGTTGTGAGGGGGACACTAGCCAAAAACATTCAGTACTTC. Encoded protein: CASSQVVRGTLAKNIQYF.

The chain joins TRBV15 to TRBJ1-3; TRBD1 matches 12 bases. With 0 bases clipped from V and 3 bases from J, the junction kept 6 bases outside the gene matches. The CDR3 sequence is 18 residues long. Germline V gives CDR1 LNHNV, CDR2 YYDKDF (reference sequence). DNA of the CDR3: TGTGCCACCAGCAGAGATCGTGGGACAGGGGGCTATGGAAACACCATATATTTT. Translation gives CATSRDRGTGGYGNTIYF.

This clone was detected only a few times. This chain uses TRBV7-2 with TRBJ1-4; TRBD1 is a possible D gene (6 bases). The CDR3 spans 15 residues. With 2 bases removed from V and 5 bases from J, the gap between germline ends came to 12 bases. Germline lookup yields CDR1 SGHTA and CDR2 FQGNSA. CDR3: CASSLSQGSNEKLFF. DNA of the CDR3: TGTGCCAGCAGCTTATCACAGGGTTCAAATGAAAAACTGTTTTTT.